The clone carrying this TCR beta chain has ten or more counts. Its cognate antigen is unknown. V was clipped by 9 bases and J by 2 bases, with 18 bases between them. This CDR3 is built from 15 residues. The germline CDR1 and CDR2 sequences are SNHLY and FYNNEI. This sample is drawn from a study of early T cells in non-severe SARS-CoV-2 infection. Background on the study: Sequencing targeted bulk RNA from unsorted whole blood, leaving chains unpaired.

Each cDNA molecule carried a unique molecular identifier. One entry per CDR3 protein, called by TCRdb with MiXCR from the 5' RACE reads. The sample has approximately 35,000 distinct CDR3 sequences; 4.5% to 7% are singletons. General observations from the study: Matching with VDJdb favored anti-spike CD8 responses (missing private and CD4 specificities).

The V call is TRBV2, the J call TRBJ2-3; D tentatively reads TRBD1 or TRBD2 (5 bases each). The source of this sequence is an adult who was a healthcare worker with PCR-confirmed SARS-CoV-2 infection or an uninfected control (not recorded which). Sequencing was done on a sample of whole blood. The DNA of the CDR3 is TGTGCCAGTGGAGGTTCCAAAGGGACCACAGATACGCAGTATTTT. Translating it yields CASGGSKGTTDTQYF.